This T cell receptor beta chain stems from a study of shared clonotypes between healthy human individuals. About this clone: Its antigen is currently unknown.

The study's findings and limits: Generally, naive subsets came out with larger estimated richness than memory subsets.

Both subsets, CD45RA+ naive and CD45RA-negative memory, were split from the CD4+ cells. The protocol was immunoSEQ multiplex PCR, while the TCRdb copy is restricted to in-frame clones and leaves out a portion. The sample contains 2 million to 3 million clones, roughly 93% of which appear only once. Sequenced input: naive CD4+ T cells from PBMCs. Sample subset: CD45RA+ positively selected. The TCR was taken from a man between 18 and 35 years old in good health. Some clones in this sample may be carry-over from other donors' samples.

The CDR3 sequence is CASSLAGDRGQLSYGYTF. CDR3 sequence (DNA): TGCGCCAGCAGCTTGGCGGGTGACAGGGGCCAATTGAGCTATGGCTACACCTTC. The J gene is TRBJ1-2, the V gene TRBV5-1; 8 bases align to TRBD1. The V gene end was trimmed by 0 bases and the J gene end by 4 bases; junction bases not matched to a gene: 14. This CDR3 comprises 18 residues. Germline-derived CDR1 and CDR2 are SGHRS and YFSETQ.